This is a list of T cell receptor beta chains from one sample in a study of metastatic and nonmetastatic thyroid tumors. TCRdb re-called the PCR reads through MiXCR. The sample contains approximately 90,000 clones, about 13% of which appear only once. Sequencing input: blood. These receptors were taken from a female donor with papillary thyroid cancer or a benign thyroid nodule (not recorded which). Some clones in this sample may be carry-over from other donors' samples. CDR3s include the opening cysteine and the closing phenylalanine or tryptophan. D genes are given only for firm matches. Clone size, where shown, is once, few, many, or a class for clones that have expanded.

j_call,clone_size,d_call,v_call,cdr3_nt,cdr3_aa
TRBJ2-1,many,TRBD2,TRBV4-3,TGCGCCAGCAGCCAAGATCGGTTCCTAGCGGGAGGGTACAATGAGCAGTTCTTC,CASSQDRFLAGGYNEQFF
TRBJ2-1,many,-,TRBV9,TGTGCCAGCAGCGTAGCCGGGATGACCTACAATGAGCAGTTCTTC,CASSVAGMTYNEQFF
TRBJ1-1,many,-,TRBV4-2,TGTGCCAGCAGCCAAATGTGGAACACTGAAGCTTTCTTT,CASSQMWNTEAFF
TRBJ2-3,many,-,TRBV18,TGTGCCAGCTCACCACCGACAGGCCCGACAGATACGCAGTATTTT,CASSPPTGPTDTQYF
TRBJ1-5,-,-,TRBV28,TGTGCCAGGCAAAAGGGGGGAGAGGGGCCGACCCAGCATTTT,CARQKGGEGPTQHF
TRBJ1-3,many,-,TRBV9,TGTGCCAGCAGCGTAGGCAGATGGGGCTCTGGAAACACCATATATTTT,CASSVGRWGSGNTIYF
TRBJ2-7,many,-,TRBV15,TGTGCCACCAGCAGAGAGGGGGCAGCCTCCTACGAGCAGTACTTC,CATSREGAASYEQYF
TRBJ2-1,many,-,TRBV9,TGTGCCAGCAGCGTATATGCGTCGACCTCCTACAATGAGCAGTTCTTC,CASSVYASTSYNEQFF
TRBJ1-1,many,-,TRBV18,TGTGCCAGCTCACCGGGGCAGCGCCATGAAGCTTTCTTT,CASSPGQRHEAFF
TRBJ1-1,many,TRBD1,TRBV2,TGTGCCAGCAGAAAAACCGGGACAGGAAATATGAACACTGAAGCTTTCTTT,CASRKTGTGNMNTEAFF
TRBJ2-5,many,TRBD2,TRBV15,TGTGCCACCAGCCCCGCTGACGGGGGGTACCAAGAGACCCAGTACTTC,CATSPADGGYQETQYF
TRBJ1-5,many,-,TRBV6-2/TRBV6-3,TGTGCCAGCAGTTCGGGGGGGCCTCAGCCCCAGCATTTT,CASSSGGPQPQHF
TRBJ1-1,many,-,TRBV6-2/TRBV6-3,TGTGCCAGCAGTGTTAGTTGGGGGTTGACTGAAGCTTTCTTT,CASSVSWGLTEAFF
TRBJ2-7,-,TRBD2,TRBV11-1,TGTGCCAGCAGACTAGAGGTAGGAGCGGGAGCCTCCGAACAGTACTTC,CASRLEVGAGASEQYF
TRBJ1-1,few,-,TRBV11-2,TGTGCCAGCAGCTTATGGGGGAACACTGAAGCTTTCTTT,CASSLWGNTEAFF
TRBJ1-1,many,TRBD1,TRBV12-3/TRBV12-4,TGTGCCAGCACCCTGACAGGGCAAACTGAAGCTTTCTTT,CASTLTGQTEAFF
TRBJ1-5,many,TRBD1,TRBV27,TGTGCCAGCAGCCCCAGACAGGGGGGAAATAGCAATCAGCCCCAGCATTTT,CASSPRQGGNSNQPQHF
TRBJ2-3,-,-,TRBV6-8,TGTGCCAGACCGGTGTATTATAAGACAGATACGCAGTATTTT,CARPVYYKTDTQYF
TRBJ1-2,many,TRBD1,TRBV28,TGTGCCAGCAGTACAGGGGACTATGGCTACACCTTC,CASSTGDYGYTF
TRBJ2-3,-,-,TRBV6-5,TGTGCCAGCAGTTCGGGTACGCAGTATTTT,CASSSGTQYF
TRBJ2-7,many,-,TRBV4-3,TGCGCCAGCAGCCATGGCCCGGACAGCTACGAGCAGTACTTC,CASSHGPDSYEQYF
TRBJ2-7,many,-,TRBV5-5,TGTGCCAGCAGCTTGGATTGGGCGGCGTCTAGCGAGCAGTACTTC,CASSLDWAASSEQYF
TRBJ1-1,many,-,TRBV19,TGTGCCAGTAGTCTCGGGGGGAACACTGAAGCTTTCTTT,CASSLGGNTEAFF
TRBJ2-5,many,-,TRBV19,TGTGCCAGTAGTATAGATCTTAATGTCGGGACCCAGTACTTC,CASSIDLNVGTQYF
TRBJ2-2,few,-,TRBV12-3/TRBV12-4,TGTGCCAGCAGTTGTCGTGAGGGCCGGACCGGGGAGCTGTTTTTT,CASSCREGRTGELFF
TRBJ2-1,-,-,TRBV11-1,TGTGCCAGCATCCCAACGGACGGAGCCTACAATGAACAGTTCTTC,CASIPTDGAYNEQFF
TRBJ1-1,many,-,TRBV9,TGTGCCAGCAGCCCCGGGGAGGTTCATGAAGCTTTCTTT,CASSPGEVHEAFF
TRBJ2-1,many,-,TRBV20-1,TGCAGTGCTAGAGGGCTGGGGTTCAATGAGCAGTTCTTC,CSARGLGFNEQFF
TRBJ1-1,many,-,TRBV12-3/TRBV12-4,TGTGCCAGCAGCAAATTGGGGGTCACTGAAGCTTTCTTT,CASSKLGVTEAFF
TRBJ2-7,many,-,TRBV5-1,TGCGCCAGCAGCTTGGAACCCGAATCCGCTCAGCAGTACTTC,CASSLEPESAQQYF
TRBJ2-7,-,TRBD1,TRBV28,TGTGCCAGCATTTCCCCTGCCGGGACAGGGGGCTCTGGCGAGCAGTACTTC,CASISPAGTGGSGEQYF
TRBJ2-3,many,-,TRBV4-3,TGCGCCAGCAGCCAAGATGGGGGGGCGGTAGATACGCAGTATTTT,CASSQDGGAVDTQYF
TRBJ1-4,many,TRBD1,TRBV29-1,TGCAGCGTCGAGACGACAGGGGTGGGTGAAAAACTGTTTTTT,CSVETTGVGEKLFF
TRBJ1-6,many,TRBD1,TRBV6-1,TGTGCCAGCAGTGAAGCCGAGGGACAGGGGAATTCACCCCTCCACTTT,CASSEAEGQGNSPLHF
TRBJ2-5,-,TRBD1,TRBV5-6,TGTGTCAGCAGCCCCGGGACAGGGGCTGGAGAGACCCAGTACTTC,CVSSPGTGAGETQYF
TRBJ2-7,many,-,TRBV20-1,TGCAGTGCTAAGGGGCGGGCGTCCTACGAGCAGTACTTC,CSAKGRASYEQYF
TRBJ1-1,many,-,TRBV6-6,TGTGCCAGCAGTTATGACGAGACTCCCTATACTGAAGCTTTCTTT,CASSYDETPYTEAFF